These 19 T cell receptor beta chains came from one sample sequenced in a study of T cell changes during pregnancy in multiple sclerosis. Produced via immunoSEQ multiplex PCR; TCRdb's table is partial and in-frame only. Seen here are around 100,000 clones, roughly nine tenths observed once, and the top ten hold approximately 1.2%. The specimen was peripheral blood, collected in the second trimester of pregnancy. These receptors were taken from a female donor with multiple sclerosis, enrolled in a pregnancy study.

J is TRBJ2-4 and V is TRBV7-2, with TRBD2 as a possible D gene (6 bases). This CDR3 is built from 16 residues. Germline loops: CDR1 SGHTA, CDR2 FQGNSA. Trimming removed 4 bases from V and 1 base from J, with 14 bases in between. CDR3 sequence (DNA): TGTGCCAGCAGCTCCCATCCGCGGGGCGCCAAAAACATTCAGTACTTC. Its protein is CASSSHPRGAKNIQYF.

The CDR3 nucleotides are TGTGCCAGCAGCGACTGGAGGCGCGAGCAGTTCTTC. Protein product: CASSDWRREQFF. The chain uses TRBV6-1 and TRBJ2-1; tentatively, D is TRBD2 (5 bases). Per the germline V gene, CDR1 is MNHNS and CDR2 is SASEGT. CDR3 length: 12 residues. Trimming removed 6 bases from V and 10 bases from J, with 13 bases in between.

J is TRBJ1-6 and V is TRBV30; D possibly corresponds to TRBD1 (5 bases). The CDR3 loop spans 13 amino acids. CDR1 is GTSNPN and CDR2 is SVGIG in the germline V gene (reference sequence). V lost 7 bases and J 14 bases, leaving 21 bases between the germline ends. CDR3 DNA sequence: TGTGCCTCCACGGGGGGTGGGAGGCTGGCCCTCCACTTT. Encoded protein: CASTGGGRLALHF. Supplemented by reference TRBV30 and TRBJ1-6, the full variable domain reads SQTIHQWPATLVQPVGSPLSLECTVEGTSNPNLYWYRQAAGRGLQLLFYSVGIGQISSEVPQNLSASRPQDRQFILSSKKLLLSDSGFYLCASTGGGRLALHFGNGTRLTVT.

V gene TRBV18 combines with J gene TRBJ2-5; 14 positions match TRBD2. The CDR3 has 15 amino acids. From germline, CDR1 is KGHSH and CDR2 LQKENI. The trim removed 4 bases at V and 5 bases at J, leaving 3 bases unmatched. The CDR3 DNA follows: TGTGCCAGCTCACAGGGACTAGCGGGAGACGAGACCCAGTACTTC. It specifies CASSQGLAGDETQYF.

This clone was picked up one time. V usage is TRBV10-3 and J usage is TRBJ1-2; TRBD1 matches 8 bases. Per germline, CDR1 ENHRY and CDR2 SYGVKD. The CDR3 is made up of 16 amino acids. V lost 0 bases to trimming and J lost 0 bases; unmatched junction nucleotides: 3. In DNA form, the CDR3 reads TGTGCCATCAGTGAGTCCTACAGGGGGGCTAACTATGGCTACACCTTC. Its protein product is CAISESYRGANYGYTF.

CDR3 in amino acids: CASSVVGQLGSGANVLTF. In DNA form, the CDR3 reads TGTGCCAGCAGCGTAGTTGGACAGCTGGGTTCCGGGGCCAACGTCCTGACTTTC. The chain has TRBV9 and TRBJ2-6, with TRBD1 as a possible D gene (6 bases). Germline V lookup: CDR1 SGDLS, CDR2 YYNGEE. The CDR3 length is 18 residues. V was cut by 0 bases and J by 4 bases, with 17 bases left in between.

The CDR3 loop is CASSQEAALNTEAFF. The CDR3 nucleotides read TGCGCCAGCAGCCAAGAAGCAGCGCTGAACACTGAAGCTTTCTTT. The chain has TRBV4-1 and TRBJ1-1; D is unresolved. Trimming removed 0 bases from V and 0 bases from J, with 8 bases in between. Germline V gives CDR1 MGHRA, CDR2 YSYEKL. The CDR3 length is 15 residues.

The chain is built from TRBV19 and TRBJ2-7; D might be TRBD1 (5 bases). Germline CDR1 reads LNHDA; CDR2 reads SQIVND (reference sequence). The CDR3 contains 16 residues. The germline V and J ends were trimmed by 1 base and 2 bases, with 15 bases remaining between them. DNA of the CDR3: TGTGCCAGTAGTATAGGGGGCCTCCGAGACGCCTACGAGCAGTACTTC. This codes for CASSIGGLRDAYEQYF.

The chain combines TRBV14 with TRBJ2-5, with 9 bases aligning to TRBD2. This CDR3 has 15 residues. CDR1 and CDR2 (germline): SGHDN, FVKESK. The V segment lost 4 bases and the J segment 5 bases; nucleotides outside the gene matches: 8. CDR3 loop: CASSPLAGVGETQYF. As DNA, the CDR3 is TGTGCCAGCAGCCCCTTAGCGGGAGTGGGTGAGACCCAGTACTTC. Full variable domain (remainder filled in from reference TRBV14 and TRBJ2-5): EAGVTQFPSHSVIEKGQTVTLRCDPISGHDNLYWYRRVMGKEIKFLLHFVKESKQDESGMPNNRFLAERTGGTYSTLKVQPAELEDSGVYFCASSPLAGVGETQYFGPGTRLLVL.

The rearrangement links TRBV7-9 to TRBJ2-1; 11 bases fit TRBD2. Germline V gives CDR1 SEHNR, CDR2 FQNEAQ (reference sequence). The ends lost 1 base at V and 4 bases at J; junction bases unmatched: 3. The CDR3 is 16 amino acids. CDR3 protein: CASSLVRLAGYNEQFF. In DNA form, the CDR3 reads TGTGCCAGCAGCTTAGTACGACTAGCGGGGTACAATGAGCAGTTCTTC.

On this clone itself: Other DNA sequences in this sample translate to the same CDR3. This CDR3 is CASSYRDSSYEQYF. As DNA, the CDR3 is TGTGCCAGCAGCTATCGGGACAGCTCCTACGAGCAGTACTTC. This chain uses TRBV5-5 with TRBJ2-7, with 7 bases aligning to TRBD1. There are 14 residues in the CDR3. The J segment lost 0 bases and the V segment lost 3 bases, leaving 3 bases of the junction unmatched. CDR1 is SGHKS and CDR2 is YYEKEE in the germline V gene (reference sequence).

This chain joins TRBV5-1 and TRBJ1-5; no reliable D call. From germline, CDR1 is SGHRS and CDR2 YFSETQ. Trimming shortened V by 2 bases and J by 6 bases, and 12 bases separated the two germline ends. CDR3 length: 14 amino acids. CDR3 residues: CASSLEVSGQPQHF. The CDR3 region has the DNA TGCGCCAGCAGCTTAGAGGTCTCTGGTCAGCCCCAGCATTTT.

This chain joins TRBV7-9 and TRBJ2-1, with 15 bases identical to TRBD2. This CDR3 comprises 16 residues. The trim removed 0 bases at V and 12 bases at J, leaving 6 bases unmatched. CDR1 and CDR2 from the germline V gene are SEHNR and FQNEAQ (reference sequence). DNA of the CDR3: TGTGCCAGCAGCTTAGCCGGGACTAGCGGGGGGAGGGGGCAGTTCTTC. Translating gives CASSLAGTSGGRGQFF.

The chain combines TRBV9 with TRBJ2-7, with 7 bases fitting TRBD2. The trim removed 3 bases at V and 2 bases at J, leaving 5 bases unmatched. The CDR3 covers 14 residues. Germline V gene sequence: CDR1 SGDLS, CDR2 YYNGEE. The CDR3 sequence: CASSAWEGPYEQYF. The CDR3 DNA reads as TGTGCCAGCAGCGCTTGGGAGGGCCCCTACGAGCAGTACTTC.

CDR3 sequence reads: CASRLAEADTQYF. DNA of the CDR3: TGTGCCAGCCGACTAGCGGAGGCAGATACGCAGTATTTT. The chain employs TRBV7-9 and TRBJ2-3, with TRBD2 identical over 9 bases. Unmatched junction bases numbered 4, after V lost 8 bases and J lost 4 bases. This CDR3 has 13 residues. Germline V gene lookup returns CDR1 SEHNR and CDR2 FQNEAQ (reference sequence).

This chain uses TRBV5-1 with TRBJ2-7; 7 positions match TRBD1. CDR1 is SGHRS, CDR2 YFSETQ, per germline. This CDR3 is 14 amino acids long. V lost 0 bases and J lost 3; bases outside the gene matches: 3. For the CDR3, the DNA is TGCGCCAGCAGCTTGGGGACAGGAATCTACGAGCAGTACTTC. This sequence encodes CASSLGTGIYEQYF. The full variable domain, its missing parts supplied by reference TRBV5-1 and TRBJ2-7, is KAGVTQTPRYLIKTRGQQVTLSCSPISGHRSVSWYQQTPGQGLQFLFEYFSETQRNKGNFPGRFSGRQFSNSRSEMNVSTLELGDSALYLCASSLGTGIYEQYFGPGTRLTVT.

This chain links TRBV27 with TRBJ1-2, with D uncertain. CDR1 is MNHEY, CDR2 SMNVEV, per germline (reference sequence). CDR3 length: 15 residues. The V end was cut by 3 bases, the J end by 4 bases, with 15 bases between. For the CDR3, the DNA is TGTGCCAGCAGTTTTAGGAGGGCAGGTGCCTATGGCTACACCTTC. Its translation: CASSFRRAGAYGYTF.

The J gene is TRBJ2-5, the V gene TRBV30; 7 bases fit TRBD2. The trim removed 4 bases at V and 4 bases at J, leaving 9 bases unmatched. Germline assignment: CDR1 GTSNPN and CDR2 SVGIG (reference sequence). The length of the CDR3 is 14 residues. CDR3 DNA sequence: TGTGCCTGGATCTTAAGCGGGGTCGTAGAGACCCAGTACTTC. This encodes CAWILSGVVETQYF.

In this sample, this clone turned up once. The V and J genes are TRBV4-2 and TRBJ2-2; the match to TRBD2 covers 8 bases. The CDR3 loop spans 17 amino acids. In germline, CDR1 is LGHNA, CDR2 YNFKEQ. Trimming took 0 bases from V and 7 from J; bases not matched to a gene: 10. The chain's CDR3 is CASSQDGPGGRGGELFF. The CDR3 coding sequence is TGTGCCAGCAGCCAAGATGGGCCGGGGGGGCGGGGCGGGGAGCTGTTTTTT.